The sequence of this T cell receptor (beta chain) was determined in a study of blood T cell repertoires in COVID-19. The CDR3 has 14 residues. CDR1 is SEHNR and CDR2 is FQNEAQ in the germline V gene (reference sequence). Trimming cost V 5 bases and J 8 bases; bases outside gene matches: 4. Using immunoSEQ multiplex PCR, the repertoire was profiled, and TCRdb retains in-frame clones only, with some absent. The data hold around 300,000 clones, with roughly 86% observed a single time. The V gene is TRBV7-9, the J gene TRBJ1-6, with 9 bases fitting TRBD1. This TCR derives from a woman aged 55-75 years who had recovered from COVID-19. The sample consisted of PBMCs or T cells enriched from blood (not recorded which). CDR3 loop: CASSPQGADSPLHF. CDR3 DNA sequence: TGTGCCAGCAGCCCACAGGGGGCGGATTCACCCCTCCACTTT.